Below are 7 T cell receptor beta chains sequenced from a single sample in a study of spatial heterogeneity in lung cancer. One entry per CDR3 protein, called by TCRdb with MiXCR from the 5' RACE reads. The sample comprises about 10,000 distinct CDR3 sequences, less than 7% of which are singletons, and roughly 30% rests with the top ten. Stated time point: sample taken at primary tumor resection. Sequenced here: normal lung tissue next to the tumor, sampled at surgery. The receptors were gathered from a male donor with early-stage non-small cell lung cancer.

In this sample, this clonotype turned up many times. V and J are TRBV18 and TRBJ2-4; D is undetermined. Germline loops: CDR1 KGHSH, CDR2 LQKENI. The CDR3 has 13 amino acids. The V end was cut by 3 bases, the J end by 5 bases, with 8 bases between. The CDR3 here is CASSPGTENIQYF. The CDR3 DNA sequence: TGTGCCAGCTCACCGGGCACTGAAAACATTCAGTACTTC.

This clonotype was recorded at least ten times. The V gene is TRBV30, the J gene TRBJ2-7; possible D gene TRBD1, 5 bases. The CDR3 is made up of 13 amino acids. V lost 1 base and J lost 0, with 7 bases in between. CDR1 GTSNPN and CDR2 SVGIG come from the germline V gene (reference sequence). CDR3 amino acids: CAWSGQSSYEQYF. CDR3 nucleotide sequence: TGTGCCTGGAGTGGACAGAGCTCCTACGAGCAGTACTTC.

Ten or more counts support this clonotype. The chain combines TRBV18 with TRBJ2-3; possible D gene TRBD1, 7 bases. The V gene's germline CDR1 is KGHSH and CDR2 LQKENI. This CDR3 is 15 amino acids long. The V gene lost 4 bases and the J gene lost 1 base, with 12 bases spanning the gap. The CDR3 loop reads CASSLDREGTDTQYF. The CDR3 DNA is TGTGCCAGCTCACTCGACAGGGAGGGCACAGATACGCAGTATTTT. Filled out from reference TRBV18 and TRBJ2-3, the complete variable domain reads NAGVMQNPRHLVRRRGQEARLRCSPMKGHSHVYWYRQLPEEGLKFMVYLQKENIIDESGMPKERFSAEFPKEGPSILRIQQVVRGDSAAYFCASSLDREGTDTQYFGPGTRLTVL.

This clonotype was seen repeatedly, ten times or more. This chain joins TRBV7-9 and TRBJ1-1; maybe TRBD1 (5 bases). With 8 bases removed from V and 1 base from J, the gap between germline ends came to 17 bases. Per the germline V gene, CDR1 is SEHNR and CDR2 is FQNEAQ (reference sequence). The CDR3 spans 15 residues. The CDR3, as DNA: TGTGCCAGCCTTGATACCGGGACGGGGAACACTGAAGCTTTCTTT. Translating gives CASLDTGTGNTEAFF.

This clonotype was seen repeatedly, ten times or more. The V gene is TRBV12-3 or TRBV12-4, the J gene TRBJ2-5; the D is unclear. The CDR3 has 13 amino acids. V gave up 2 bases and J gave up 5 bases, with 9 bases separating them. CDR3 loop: CASSLNSKETQYF. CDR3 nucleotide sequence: TGTGCCAGCAGTTTAAACAGTAAGGAGACCCAGTACTTC.

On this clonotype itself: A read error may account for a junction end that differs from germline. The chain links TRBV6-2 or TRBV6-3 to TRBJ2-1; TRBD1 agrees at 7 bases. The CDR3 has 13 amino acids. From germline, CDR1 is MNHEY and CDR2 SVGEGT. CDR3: CASASSYRGLGVF. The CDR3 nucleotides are TGTGCCAGCGCCAGCTCCTACAGGGGCCTCGGAGTCTTC.

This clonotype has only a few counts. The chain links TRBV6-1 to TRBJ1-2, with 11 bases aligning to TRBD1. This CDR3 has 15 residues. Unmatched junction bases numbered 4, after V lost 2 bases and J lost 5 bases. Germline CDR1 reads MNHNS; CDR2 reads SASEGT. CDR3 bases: TGTGCCAGCAGTGAACAGGACAGGGGGCCGTATGGCTACACCTTC. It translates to CASSEQDRGPYGYTF.